This record covers a single TCR beta chain. Its antigen is undetermined. These data originate in a study of T cell repertoires in cytomegalovirus infection. At the level of the study: CMV epitopes in the study were HLA-C-restricted (recently identified) and HLA-B-restricted (well studied). Shared public TCR beta signatures pointed to both CMV infection and a matching HLA type. The study's findings and limits: What dominated the ex vivo response were HLA-C-restricted CMV-specific TCR beta clonotypes. The study identified carriers of CMV plus the relevant HLA from cumulative public TCR beta family frequency.

TCRdb processed the reads anew with MiXCR; each CDR3 protein has one entry. The sample consists of about 920,000 distinct CDR3 sequences, 30% to 40% of them appearing once. CDR1 is SNHLY, CDR2 FYNNEI, per germline. V was trimmed by 8 bases and J by 0 bases, leaving 15 bases between them. The CDR3 loop spans 15 amino acids. The sample here was cultured CD8+ T cells from PBMCs, taken from culture after CMV antigen stimulation. The TCR sequence derives from a human donor in good health (CMV status not recorded). Some clones in this sample may be carry-over from other donors' samples. V is TRBV2 and J is TRBJ2-3; D gene uncertain. This CDR3 is CASEAVPSSTDTQYF. The CDR3 region has the DNA TGTGCCAGCGAGGCAGTCCCCTCGAGCACAGATACGCAGTATTTT.